Sequencing of this T cell receptor beta chain was carried out in a study of blood T cell repertoires in COVID-19. Whole-study context: Whether acute or convalescent, the COVID-19 samples came from the United States, Italy and Spain. Nucleic acid was either cDNA or gDNA, and it came from T cells, B-cell-depleted T cells, or PBMCs.

Some clones are missing from TCRdb's copy, which holds only in-frame ones; the method was immunoSEQ multiplex PCR. The data hold 59,000 or so clones, with about 76% observed a single time. This clone was recorded once. This CDR3 has 14 residues. Germline CDR1 reads MDHEN; CDR2 reads SYDVKM. Trimming removed 6 bases from V and 6 bases from J; junction bases left unmatched: 9. The chain combines TRBV28 with TRBJ2-7; 9 nucleotides line up with TRBD1. Specimen: peripheral blood. This clonotype originated in a woman of 80 years or more with active or convalescent COVID-19. The CDR3 region has the DNA TGTGCCAGCAGAATCCCGGGACAGGGAGGCGAGCAGTACTTC. Residues: CASRIPGQGGEQYF.